One sample yielded the 2 T cell receptor beta chains listed below, sequenced in a study of CD4+ T cells in melanoma. Clones were read by immunoSEQ multiplex PCR, and TCRdb kept only the in-frame ones, dropping some. Of about 9,900 clones in the sample, 69% were seen once. The sample comprised peripheral blood. The receptor source for this set is a human donor with melanoma.

This clone was detected only a few times. J is TRBJ1-2 and V is TRBV4-1; a weak D match, TRBD1 (6 bases). Germline CDR1 MGHRA, CDR2 YSYEKL. Trimming left V 0 bases short and J 5 bases short, with 16 bases between. The CDR3 contains 16 residues. Written as DNA, the CDR3 is TGCGCCAGCAGCCAAGAAAGGTTTATCAGGGGATATGGCTACACCTTC. This codes for CASSQERFIRGYGYTF.

The V gene is TRBV4-1, the J gene TRBJ2-5; weak D call: TRBD2 (5 bases). V lost 0 bases, J lost 3 bases, and 20 bases lay in between. The CDR3 runs to 18 residues. Germline-derived CDR1 and CDR2 are MGHRA and YSYEKL. The CDR3 sequence is CASSQESGMGRHKETQYF. The CDR3 DNA reads as TGCGCCAGCAGCCAAGAGAGCGGTATGGGCCGCCACAAAGAGACCCAGTACTTC.